What follows are 27 T cell receptor beta chains derived from one specimen sequenced in a study of cytomegalovirus exposure and HLA in healthy donors. Use of 60 Vbeta and 13 Jbeta primers characterized the PCR. TCRdb's table, derived via immunoSEQ multiplex PCR, lists solely in-frame clones and lacks some. The profile shows about 140,000 clones, 75% to 85% of them singletons. Sequenced: PBMCs. The source is a man aged 50 to 60 in good health and CMV-seronegative.

The V gene is TRBV5-5, the J gene TRBJ2-1; 8 bases fit TRBD2. This CDR3 has 15 amino acids. After removal of 1 base from V and 12 bases from J, the junction contained 12 bases not matched to a gene. In germline, CDR1 is SGHKS, CDR2 YYEKEE (reference sequence). The CDR3 DNA sequence: TGTGCCAGCAGCTTGCTAGGACTAGCCCAAGTAGGGCAGTTCTTC. It codes for CASSLLGLAQVGQFF.

This clone was observed a single time. The V call is TRBV19, the J call TRBJ2-6; TRBD1 matches 7 bases. Losses at the gene ends were 4 bases for V and 0 bases for J; bases not matched to a gene: 6. This CDR3 has 17 residues. Germline V gene sequence: CDR1 LNHDA, CDR2 SQIVND (reference sequence). CDR3 in DNA: TGTGCCAGTAGTACCCTAGGGGGCAGCTCTGGGGCCAACGTCCTGACTTTC. It translates to CASSTLGGSSGANVLTF.

The chain employs TRBV6-1 and TRBJ2-7; TRBD1 aligns across 11 bases. J lost 3 bases, V lost 11 bases, and 9 bases had no gene match. Germline V gene lookup returns CDR1 MNHNS and CDR2 SASEGT. There are 14 residues in the CDR3. Here the CDR3 DNA reads TGTGCCGCAGCAATAGGGACAGGGGGCTACGAGCAGTACTTC. Encoded protein: CAAAIGTGGYEQYF.

The V gene is TRBV5-6, the J gene TRBJ2-2, with 7 bases fitting TRBD1. The CDR3 is 17 residues long. Germline V CDR1 and CDR2: SGHDT, YYEEEE. V shed 1 base, J shed 8 bases, and the junction held 14 bases outside the gene matches. CDR3 nucleotides: TGTGCCAGCAGCTTGCTGAGACAGGGTGATCATGCTGGGGAGCTGTTTTTT. Encoded protein: CASSLLRQGDHAGELFF.

The chain has TRBV2 and TRBJ2-1; possibly TRBD1 for D (5 bases). CDR3 length equals 11 residues. CDR1 SNHLY and CDR2 FYNNEI come from the germline V gene. Trimming cost V 1 base and J 14 bases, with 9 bases left between them. In nucleotides, the CDR3 is TGTGCCAGCAGTGAAGAGAGACAGAAGTTCTTC. This gives the protein CASSEERQKFF.

On this clone itself: Germline and junction disagree at one end, which may indicate a read error. The chain uses TRBV7-7 and TRBJ2-5; 10 nucleotides line up with TRBD2. The CDR3 loop spans 15 amino acids. The germline V gene encodes CDR1 SSHAT and CDR2 FNYEAQ (reference sequence). CDR3 region: CASSSGLANQETQYF. Here the CDR3 DNA reads TGTGCTAGCAGCTCGGGACTAGCGAACCAAGAGACCCAGTACTTC.

The chain employs TRBV5-4 and TRBJ1-2, with TRBD1 matching 8 bases. The J segment lost 7 bases and the V segment lost 0 bases, leaving 5 bases of the junction unmatched. This CDR3 has 14 amino acids. Germline values: CDR1 SGHNT, CDR2 YYREEE (reference sequence). The CDR3: CASSLAGGDLGYTF. The CDR3 region has the DNA TGTGCCAGCAGCTTGGCAGGGGGCGATCTTGGCTACACCTTC.

This sequence joins TRBV2 and TRBJ1-1; 7 nucleotides match TRBD1. V lost 3 bases to trimming and J lost 8 bases; unmatched junction nucleotides: 3. There are 12 residues in the CDR3. Germline lookup yields CDR1 SNHLY and CDR2 FYNNEI. This CDR3 is CASSDPGQEAFF. Written as DNA, the CDR3 is TGTGCCAGCAGTGACCCGGGACAGGAAGCTTTCTTT.

J is TRBJ2-7 and V is TRBV6-1; 10 bases align to TRBD2. V was pared by 4 bases and J by 2 bases, with 11 bases of the junction left unmatched. Per germline, CDR1 MNHNS and CDR2 SASEGT. CDR3 length: 17 residues. This CDR3 is CASSVVAGGGGAYEQYF. The CDR3 coding sequence is TGTGCCAGCAGTGTAGTAGCGGGAGGAGGAGGCGCCTACGAGCAGTACTTC.

The chain employs TRBV4-2 and TRBJ2-1; TRBD2 matches at 7 bases. After removal of 5 bases from V and 2 bases from J, the junction contained 9 bases not matched to a gene. The CDR3 is made up of 16 amino acids. Germline V CDR1 and CDR2: LGHNA, YNFKEQ. CDR3 loop: CASSEPGLRTYNEQFF. The CDR3 bases are TGTGCCAGCAGCGAACCGGGACTAAGAACCTACAATGAGCAGTTCTTC.

This sequence joins TRBV14 and TRBJ2-7; TRBD2 is a possible D gene (6 bases). The CDR3 contains 11 residues. CDR1 and CDR2 (germline): SGHDN, FVKESK. Trimming took off 1 base at V and 12 bases at J, with 10 bases between the two ends. The CDR3 nucleotides are TGTGCCAGCAGCCAAGGCCGGAGGGTGTACTTC. This encodes CASSQGRRVYF.

This rearrangement joins TRBV30 to TRBJ2-1; D not resolved. Per germline, CDR1 GTSNPN and CDR2 SVGIG (reference sequence). The CDR3 covers 13 residues. Trimming shortened V by 3 bases and J by 6 bases, and 12 bases separated the two germline ends. CDR3 region: CAWSPVISNEQFF. The CDR3 bases are TGTGCCTGGAGCCCCGTTATCAGCAATGAGCAGTTCTTC.

The chain joins TRBV19 to TRBJ1-1; 10 bases line up with TRBD1. V lost 5 bases, J lost 3 bases, and 12 bases stayed unmatched. This CDR3 spans 17 amino acids. The germline gives CDR1 LNHDA, CDR2 SQIVND (reference sequence). In DNA form, the CDR3 reads TGTGCCAGTAGTGCCAACCGGGACAGGGGATGGTACACTGAAGCTTTCTTT. As protein: CASSANRDRGWYTEAFF.

This chain joins TRBV9 and TRBJ2-5; 8 bases agree with TRBD2. The CDR3 covers 16 residues. V lost 1 base to trimming and J lost 4 bases; unmatched junction nucleotides: 9. Germline CDR1 and CDR2: SGDLS and YYNGEE. The CDR3 bases are TGTGCCAGCAGCGTACGAAGTACGCTAGCGGGAGAGACCCAGTACTTC. The encoded protein is CASSVRSTLAGETQYF.

This sequence joins TRBV5-1 and TRBJ1-5; no firm D call. In germline, CDR1 is SGHRS, CDR2 YFSETQ. Trimming pared 0 bases from V and 1 base from J, leaving 8 bases between. The CDR3 spans 15 residues. The CDR3: CASSLGAESNQPQHF. The CDR3 nucleotides are TGCGCCAGCAGCTTGGGGGCCGAAAGCAATCAGCCCCAGCATTTT.

The chain is built from TRBV19 and TRBJ2-4; tentative D call: TRBD1 (6 bases). The CDR3 contains 14 residues. Trimming took off 5 bases at V and 6 bases at J, with 14 bases between the two ends. Germline V gene data show CDR1 as LNHDA and CDR2 as SQIVND (reference sequence). The CDR3, as DNA: TGTGCCAGTAGTTCCCGACAGGACCCAAACATTCAGTACTTC. Protein sequence: CASSSRQDPNIQYF.

The genes are TRBV28 and TRBJ2-5; TRBD1 aligns across 9 bases. The CDR3 consists of 16 residues. V gave up 5 bases and J gave up 0 bases; unmatched junction bases: 7. Germline CDR1 reads MDHEN; CDR2 reads SYDVKM. CDR3 sequence: CASSPLGTGYQETQYF. Here the CDR3 DNA reads TGTGCCAGCAGTCCCTTAGGGACAGGGTACCAAGAGACCCAGTACTTC.

The genes are TRBV19 and TRBJ2-1; D gene uncertain. CDR1 is LNHDA, CDR2 SQIVND, per germline (reference sequence). Trimming stripped 3 bases from V and 5 bases from J, with 8 bases between. CDR3 size: 13 residues. The CDR3: CASSISLNNEQFF. The CDR3 DNA reads as TGTGCCAGTAGTATTTCACTTAACAATGAGCAGTTCTTC.

This chain connects TRBV6-1 to TRBJ1-1; possible D gene TRBD1, 5 bases. Trimming removed 3 bases at V and 7 bases at J, with 15 bases between. CDR1 is MNHNS and CDR2 is SASEGT in the germline V gene. The CDR3 covers 14 residues. CDR3 in amino acids: CASSDDDRYFEAFF. The CDR3 DNA reads TGTGCCAGCAGTGACGACGACAGATATTTTGAAGCTTTCTTT.

This chain connects TRBV7-2 to TRBJ2-3; 7 nucleotides agree with TRBD1. Germline CDR1 and CDR2: SGHTA and FQGNSA. This CDR3 spans 17 amino acids. The trim removed 5 bases at V and 4 bases at J, leaving 15 bases unmatched. The CDR3 region has the DNA TGTGCCAGCAGCCCCCTCTTGAGCGCTCAGGGGGCAGATACGCAGTATTTT. This gives the protein CASSPLLSAQGADTQYF.

The chain combines TRBV7-2 with TRBJ1-5; D ambiguous. Trimming pared 1 base from V and 4 bases from J, leaving 8 bases between. The CDR3 contains 14 residues. CDR1 is SGHTA and CDR2 is FQGNSA in the germline V gene. The CDR3 region is CASSLVPGNQPQHF. CDR3 nucleotide sequence: TGTGCCAGCAGCTTAGTACCGGGGAATCAGCCCCAGCATTTT.

V is TRBV11-2 and J is TRBJ2-2, with D possibly TRBD1 on 5 matching bases. The CDR3 consists of 15 residues. V lost 7 bases, J lost 0 bases, and 12 bases lay in between. In germline, CDR1 is SGHAT, CDR2 FQNNGV. This CDR3 is CASTMGRTNTGELFF. Written as DNA, the CDR3 is TGTGCCAGCACCATGGGGCGGACGAACACCGGGGAGCTGTTTTTT.

This clone occurred once. The rearrangement links TRBV6-1 to TRBJ2-3; D is possibly TRBD2 (6 bases). Germline V gene lookup returns CDR1 MNHNS and CDR2 SASEGT. V was pared by 7 bases and J by 5 bases, with 10 bases between. The CDR3 has 12 amino acids. In DNA, the CDR3 is TGTGCCAGCACCCGGAGGGGAGATACGCAGTATTTT. Amino acids: CASTRRGDTQYF.

The chain carries TRBV6-1 and TRBJ1-2; a weak D match, TRBD1 (5 bases). Trimming took off 3 bases at V and 4 bases at J, with 12 bases between the two ends. The CDR3 sequence is 14 residues long. Germline V lookup: CDR1 MNHNS, CDR2 SASEGT. The CDR3 sequence: CASSDGGRTYGYTF. CDR3 DNA sequence: TGTGCCAGCAGTGATGGGGGGAGGACCTATGGCTACACCTTC.

This sequence joins TRBV11-3 and TRBJ2-2, with 13 bases fitting TRBD2. Per the germline V gene, CDR1 is SGHNT and CDR2 is YENEEA. Losses at the gene ends were 6 bases for V and 6 bases for J; bases not matched to a gene: 4. CDR3 size: 15 residues. The DNA for the CDR3 is TGTGCCAGCAGGCGGACTAGCGGGGGCGCCGGGGAGCTGTTTTTT. This encodes CASRRTSGGAGELFF.

The CDR3: CASSQSAEDTQYF. The CDR3 region has the DNA TGTGCCAGCAGCCAATCGGCGGAAGATACGCAGTATTTT. The chain joins TRBV7-9 to TRBJ2-3, with unresolved D. Germline-derived CDR1 and CDR2 are SEHNR and FQNEAQ (reference sequence). This CDR3 spans 13 amino acids. V shed 5 bases and J shed 5 bases, with 11 bases lying between them.

The chain is built from TRBV28 and TRBJ1-1, with 7 bases lining up with TRBD1. CDR1 and CDR2 (germline): MDHEN, SYDVKM. This CDR3 comprises 16 residues. The junction had 8 bases not matched to a gene; V was cut back by 4 bases and J by 0 bases. CDR3 residues: CASSSLQGVVNTEAFF. The CDR3 DNA reads as TGTGCCAGCAGTTCCCTTCAGGGGGTTGTGAACACTGAAGCTTTCTTT. Drawing the rest from reference TRBV28 and TRBJ1-1, the complete variable domain is DVKVTQSSRYLVKRTGEKVFLECVQDMDHENMFWYRQDPGLGLRLIYFSYDVKMKEKGDIPEGYSVSREKKERFSLILESASTNQTSMYLCASSSLQGVVNTEAFFGQGTRLTVV.